What follows are 15 T cell receptor beta chains derived from one specimen sequenced in a study of blood T cell repertoires in COVID-19. Using immunoSEQ multiplex PCR, the repertoire was profiled, and TCRdb retains in-frame clones only, with some absent. This sample has about 60,000 clones, with around 90% found just once. Sample: peripheral blood. The receptors here all came from a man aged 55 to 70 with active COVID-19.

The V and J genes are TRBV6-5 and TRBJ1-1, with unresolved D. The V gene lost 0 bases and the J gene lost 1 base, with 12 bases spanning the gap. The CDR3 has 16 residues. Germline lookup yields CDR1 MNHEY and CDR2 SVGAGI. The CDR3 DNA sequence: TGTGCCAGCAGTTACTCGAACACGAACCCGAACACTGAAGCTTTCTTT. Translating it yields CASSYSNTNPNTEAFF.

This rearrangement joins TRBV5-8 to TRBJ1-5, with D tentatively TRBD1 (5 bases). The ends were cut back, 5 bases at V and 6 bases at J, with 12 bases in the middle. There are 13 residues in the CDR3. Germline V CDR1 and CDR2: SGHTS, YDEGEE. CDR3 coding DNA: TGTGCCAGCAGTTGGGGCGTGATTCAGCCCCAGCATTTT. Its translation: CASSWGVIQPQHF.

The rearrangement links TRBV5-4 to TRBJ2-7; 7 bases agree with TRBD2. V lost 0 bases to trimming and J lost 0 bases; unmatched junction nucleotides: 3. In germline, CDR1 is SGHNT, CDR2 YYREEE (reference sequence). This CDR3 spans 15 amino acids. The DNA for the CDR3 is TGTGCCAGCAGCTTGGACCGGGACTACTCCTACGAGCAGTACTTC. Protein: CASSLDRDYSYEQYF.

In its sample, this clone was seen a few times. CDR3 bases: TGTGCCAGCAGCGCCCGGTATTGGGGCATCGGCTATGGCTACACCTTC. It yields the protein CASSARYWGIGYGYTF. J is TRBJ1-2 and V is TRBV5-6, with D possibly matching TRBD1 (5 bases). The CDR3 is 16 amino acids. Germline assignment: CDR1 SGHDT and CDR2 YYEEEE. V was cut by 4 bases and J by 4 bases, with 20 bases left in between. Filled out from reference TRBV5-6 and TRBJ1-2, the complete variable domain reads DAGVTQSPTHLIKTRGQQVTLRCSPKSGHDTVSWYQQALGQGPQFIFQYYEEEERQRGNFPDRFSGHQFPNYSSELNVNALLLGDSALYLCASSARYWGIGYGYTFGSGTRLTVV.

The chain links TRBV19 to TRBJ2-1; 7 bases align to TRBD2. This CDR3 comprises 19 residues. CDR1 is LNHDA and CDR2 is SQIVND in the germline V gene (reference sequence). The J segment lost 5 bases and the V segment lost 5 bases, leaving 21 bases of the junction unmatched. DNA of the CDR3: TGTGCCAGTAGTCCGTCCAAAGAGCGGGGCAAACCAAAGCACAATGAGCAGTTCTTC. This sequence encodes CASSPSKERGKPKHNEQFF. The full variable domain, its missing parts supplied by reference TRBV19 and TRBJ2-1, is DGGITQSPKYLFRKEGQNVTLSCEQNLNHDAMYWYRQDPGQGLRLIYYSQIVNDFQKGDIAEGYSVSREKKESFPLTVTSAQKNPTAFYLCASSPSKERGKPKHNEQFFGPGTRLTVL.

The chain has TRBV2 and TRBJ1-2; perhaps TRBD1 as D (6 bases). V dropped 3 bases and J dropped 4 bases, with 12 bases sitting between them. Germline CDR1 is SNHLY and CDR2 is FYNNEI. The CDR3 has 14 residues. As DNA, the CDR3 is TGTGCCAGCAGTGACTCGTGGACAGCCTATGGCTACACCTTC. Protein product: CASSDSWTAYGYTF.

This clone was counted once. V is TRBV6-5 and J is TRBJ2-5; the D gene is possibly TRBD2 (6 bases). Trimming removed 6 bases from V and 5 bases from J, with 7 bases in between. Germline loops: CDR1 MNHEY, CDR2 SVGAGI. This CDR3 has 11 residues. DNA for the CDR3: TGTGCCAGCAGGGCGGGGGAGACCCAGTACTTC. Encoded protein: CASRAGETQYF.

V is TRBV28 and J is TRBJ2-5; D possibly corresponds to TRBD2 (5 bases). Trimming shortened V by 3 bases and J by 3 bases, and 14 bases separated the two germline ends. This CDR3 has 15 amino acids. CDR1 and CDR2 (germline): MDHEN, SYDVKM. CDR3 DNA: TGTGCCAGCAGTTTGAGAGAACTAGTTAAAGAGACCCAGTACTTC. It specifies CASSLRELVKETQYF.

The chain has TRBV5-1 and TRBJ1-4, with D maybe TRBD1 (6 bases). CDR3 length: 14 amino acids. The germline V gene has CDR1 SGHRS and CDR2 YFSETQ. Trimming removed 5 bases from V and 1 base from J, with 9 bases in between. The CDR3 loop reads CASRRGITNEKLFF. The CDR3 region has the DNA TGCGCCAGCAGGAGGGGGATAACTAATGAAAAACTGTTTTTT.

V and J are TRBV10-1 and TRBJ2-3; 13 bases agree with TRBD2. CDR1 and CDR2 from the germline V gene are WNHNN and SYGVQD (reference sequence). The CDR3 has 16 amino acids. The J segment lost 7 bases and the V segment lost 6 bases, leaving 10 bases of the junction unmatched. This CDR3 is CASRVKLAGGPYTQYF. In nucleotides, the CDR3 is TGCGCCAGCAGAGTGAAACTAGCGGGAGGGCCGTATACGCAGTATTTT.

J is TRBJ2-2 and V is TRBV7-6, with D perhaps matching TRBD1 (6 bases). Trimming pared 1 base from V and 1 base from J, leaving 10 bases between. This CDR3 has 16 residues. Germline-derived CDR1 and CDR2 are SGHVS and FNYEAQ. CDR3 coding DNA: TGTGCCAGCAGCTTAGGAGGCAGGGGGAACACCGGGGAGCTGTTTTTT. Residues: CASSLGGRGNTGELFF.

Of note for this clone: Distinct nucleotide sequences in the sample also encode this CDR3. The genes are TRBV30 and TRBJ1-6, with TRBD1 as a possible D gene (6 bases). The CDR3 length is 13 residues. Trimming stripped 0 bases from V and 10 bases from J, with 10 bases between. Germline CDR1 and CDR2: GTSNPN and SVGIG (reference sequence). CDR3 in DNA: TGTGCCTGGAGTGTAACAGGGAACTCACCCCTCCACTTT. Its translation is CAWSVTGNSPLHF.

The chain uses TRBV20-1 and TRBJ2-3; TRBD2 matches at 7 bases. Germline values: CDR1 DFQATT, CDR2 SNEGSKA (reference sequence). The CDR3 is 11 residues long. V shed 6 bases, J shed 5 bases, and the junction held 2 bases outside the gene matches. The CDR3 nucleotides are TGCAGTGCGTCTAGCGGAGATACGCAGTATTTT. Amino acid sequence: CSASSGDTQYF.

The chain couples TRBV11-2 to TRBJ1-2, with TRBD1 matching over 8 bases. Trimming took 2 bases from V and 0 from J; bases not matched to a gene: 2. Germline lookup yields CDR1 SGHAT and CDR2 FQNNGV. The CDR3 is made up of 15 amino acids. The CDR3 DNA follows: TGTGCCAGCAGCTTATCACAGGGGGCTAACTATGGCTACACCTTC. Translation gives CASSLSQGANYGYTF.

This rearrangement joins TRBV7-3 to TRBJ2-5; the match to TRBD1 covers 9 bases. The CDR3 covers 13 residues. V lost 5 bases and J lost 9; bases outside the gene matches: 7. The germline CDR1 and CDR2 sequences are SGHTA and FQGTGA. For the CDR3, the DNA is TGTGCCAGCAGCCAGGGGACAGGGTCATCCCAGTACTTC. Protein: CASSQGTGSSQYF.